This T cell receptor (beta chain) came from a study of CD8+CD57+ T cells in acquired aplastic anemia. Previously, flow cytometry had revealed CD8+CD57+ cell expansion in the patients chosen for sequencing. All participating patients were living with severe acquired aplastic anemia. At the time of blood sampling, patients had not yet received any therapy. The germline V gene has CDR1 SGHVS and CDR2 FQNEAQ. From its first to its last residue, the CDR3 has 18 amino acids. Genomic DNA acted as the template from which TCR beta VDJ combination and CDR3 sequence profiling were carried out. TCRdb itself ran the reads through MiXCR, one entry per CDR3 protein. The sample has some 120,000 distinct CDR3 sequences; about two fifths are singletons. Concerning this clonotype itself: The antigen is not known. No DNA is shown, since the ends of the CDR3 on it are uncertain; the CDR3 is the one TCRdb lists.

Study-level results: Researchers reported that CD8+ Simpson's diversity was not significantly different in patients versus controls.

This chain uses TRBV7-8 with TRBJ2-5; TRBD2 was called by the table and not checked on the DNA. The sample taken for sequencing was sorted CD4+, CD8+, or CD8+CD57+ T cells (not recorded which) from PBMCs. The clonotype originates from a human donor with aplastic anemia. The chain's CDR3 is CASSFYICSASRGETQYF.